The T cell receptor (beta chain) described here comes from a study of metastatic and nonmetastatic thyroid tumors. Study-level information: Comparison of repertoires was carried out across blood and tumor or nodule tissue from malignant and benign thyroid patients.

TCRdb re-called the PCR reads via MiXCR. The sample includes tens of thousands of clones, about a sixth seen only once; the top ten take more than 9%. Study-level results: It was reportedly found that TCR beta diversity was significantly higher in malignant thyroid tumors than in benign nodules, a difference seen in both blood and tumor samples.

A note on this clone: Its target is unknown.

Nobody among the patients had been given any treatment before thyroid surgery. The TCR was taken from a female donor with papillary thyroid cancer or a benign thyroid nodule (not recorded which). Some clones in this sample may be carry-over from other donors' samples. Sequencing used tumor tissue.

The CDR3 sequence: CASSPRGQIEAFF. The CDR3 DNA is TGTGCCAGCAGTCCCCGAGGACAGATTGAAGCTTTCTTT. The V call is TRBV28, the J call TRBJ1-1; maybe TRBD1 (6 bases). The V end was cut by 5 bases, the J end by 7 bases, with 14 bases between. CDR3 size: 13 residues. CDR1 MDHEN and CDR2 SYDVKM come from the germline V gene.